There are many counts of the clone carrying this T cell receptor beta chain. Its antigen is as yet unknown. HTBI primers from iRepertoire and Arm-PCR of CDR3 regions yielded the TCR beta libraries. As originally analysed: Looking across samples, the authors found 55 to 70 TRBV and 15 or so TRBJ segments. TCRdb reprocessed the multiplex PCR reads via MiXCR and lists one record per CDR3 protein. The V and J calls shown here were made by TCRdb, not taken from the authors' results. The sample records around 400,000 distinct CDR3 sequences, 23% being singletons. The data stem from a study of regulatory T cells in long-lasting Graves disease. V was clipped by 1 base and J by 2 bases, with 14 bases between them. The CDR3 spans 17 residues. From germline, CDR1 is MDHEN and CDR2 SYDVKM. Study-wide results and limits: Repertoires from persistent disease leaned toward TRBV28, TRBJ1-2 and TRBJ2-5.

Described time point: persistent/refractory GD, antithyroid drugs over 5 years with positive TRAb. There was RNA extracted from PBMCs, and the TCR library was made from it. Sample: peripheral blood mononuclear cells (PBMCs), taken when the disease was refractory, from a patient treated with antithyroid drugs. The chain uses TRBV28 and TRBJ2-2; the D gene is possibly TRBD1 (5 bases). This TCR derives from a woman aged 40 to 49 with Graves disease. The CDR3 DNA reads TGTGCCAGCAGTTTATTCGCTAGACAGAAAAACACCGGGGAGCTGTTTTTT. As protein: CASSLFARQKNTGELFF.